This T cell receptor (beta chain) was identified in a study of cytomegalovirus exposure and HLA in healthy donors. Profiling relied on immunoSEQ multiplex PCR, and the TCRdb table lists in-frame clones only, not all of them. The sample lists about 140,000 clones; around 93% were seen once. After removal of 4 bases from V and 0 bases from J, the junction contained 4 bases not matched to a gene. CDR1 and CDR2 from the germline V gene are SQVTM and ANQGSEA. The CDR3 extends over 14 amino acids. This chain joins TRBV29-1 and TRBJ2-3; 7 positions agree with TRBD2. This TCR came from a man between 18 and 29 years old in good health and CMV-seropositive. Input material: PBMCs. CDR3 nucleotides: TGCAGCGTTGTTGCGGGAGATAGCACAGATACGCAGTATTTT. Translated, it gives CSVVAGDSTDTQYF.